The present T cell receptor beta chain was sequenced within a study of type 1 and type 2 diabetes patients. The study, taken as a whole, reports: Type 2 diabetes repertoires were more diverse than type 1 diabetes repertoires.

PCR was run on genomic DNA. The TCR beta CDR3 region was amplified using 30 forward and 13 reverse primers. In TCRdb, the multiplex PCR reads were re-called with MiXCR into one record per CDR3 protein. The sample lists approximately 260,000 distinct CDR3 sequences, approximately 45% occurring once. The CDR3 has 17 residues. Germline assignment: CDR1 SGHVS and CDR2 FQNEAQ. V lost 1 base and J lost 6; bases outside the gene matches: 8. This clonotype has a handful of counts. Its specificity is unknown. The receptor was derived from a man aged 18 to 29 with type 2 diabetes. The chain links TRBV7-8 to TRBJ2-3, with 12 bases fitting TRBD2. The sequenced sample consisted of peripheral blood mononuclear cells (PBMCs). The CDR3 bases are TGTGCCAGCAGCTTAGGGACTAGCGGGGTTTTAAGCGATACGCAGTATTTT. This translates into CASSLGTSGVLSDTQYF.